These 24 T cell receptor beta chains were sequenced from one sample in a study of CD8+CD57+ T cells in acquired aplastic anemia. Genomic DNA templated the TCR beta VDJ and CDR3 profiling. TCRdb re-called the reads through MiXCR, storing one row per CDR3 protein. Of fewer than 100,000 distinct CDR3 sequences listed, about 45% are singletons. Sequenced: sorted CD4+, CD8+, or CD8+CD57+ T cells (not recorded which) from PBMCs. The receptors were gathered from a human donor in good health, serving as a control.

This clonotype was picked up many times. V gene TRBV24-1 combines with J gene TRBJ1-5; D is unclear. Trimming took 4 bases from V and 4 from J, leaving 7 bases between them. This CDR3 contains 13 residues. The germline CDR1 and CDR2 sequences are KGHDR and SFDVKD. The CDR3 DNA is TGTGCCACCAGTGACGGACGGAATCAGCCCCAGCATTTT. This gives the protein CATSDGRNQPQHF.

The J gene is TRBJ2-3, the V gene TRBV25-1; 8 nucleotides align to TRBD2. With V trimmed by 3 bases and J by 11 bases, 13 bases remained unmatched. Germline CDR1 is MGHDK and CDR2 is SYGVNS. This CDR3 comprises 15 residues. CDR3 DNA sequence: TGTGCCAGCAGTGACGGGGCGGGGGGCGTAAATGAGCAGTATTTT. Translation: CASSDGAGGVNEQYF.

This chain uses TRBV7-9 with TRBJ2-7; D is possibly TRBD2 (6 bases). The CDR3 consists of 13 residues. Deletions cut 6 bases from V and 6 bases from J, with 15 bases between. Per germline, CDR1 SEHNR and CDR2 FQNEAQ (reference sequence). The CDR3 DNA follows: TGTGCCAGCAGTGCCGTGACTAGAGGCGAGCAGTACTTC. Translation: CASSAVTRGEQYF. The entire variable domain, with the rest obtained from reference TRBV7-9 and TRBJ2-7, is as follows: DTGVSQNPRHKITKRGQNVTFRCDPISEHNRLYWYRQTLGQGPEFLTYFQNEAQLEKSRLLSDRFSAERPKGSFSTLEIQRTEQGDSAMYLCASSAVTRGEQYFGPGTRLTVT.

This clonotype has only one observation. This rearrangement joins TRBV10-1 to TRBJ1-1; D unclear. The CDR3 sequence is 14 residues long. Germline V lookup: CDR1 WNHNN, CDR2 SYGVQD (reference sequence). The germline V and J ends were trimmed by 2 bases and 8 bases, with 15 bases remaining between them. The CDR3 loop is CASSERSGPLEAFF. The CDR3, as DNA: TGCGCCAGCAGTGAGAGGAGTGGTCCGTTAGAAGCTTTCTTT.

The chain has TRBV4-1 and TRBJ2-7; the match to TRBD1 covers 12 bases. V was pared by 2 bases and J by 7 bases, with 9 bases of the junction left unmatched. Per the germline V gene, CDR1 is MGHRA and CDR2 is YSYEKL. The CDR3 contains 16 residues. CDR3 in DNA: TGCGCCAGCAGCCAACGACACGGGACAGGGGGCGGAGAGCAGTACTTC. Its translation is CASSQRHGTGGGEQYF.

This clonotype was found a few times. A much larger clone differs from this one at a single base, so this may be a read error. The chain combines TRBV2 with TRBJ1-2; 10 nucleotides line up with TRBD1. Losses at the gene ends were 9 bases for V and 7 bases for J; bases not matched to a gene: 8. Germline V gene sequence: CDR1 SNHLY, CDR2 FYNNEI. The CDR3 spans 13 residues. DNA for the CDR3: TGTGCCAGGAGCGACAGGGGGCGTTCTGGCTACACCTTC. Protein sequence: CARSDRGRSGYTF.

For this clonotype: At one end, the junction sequence differs from germline, possibly due to a read error. The chain is built from TRBV30 and TRBJ2-1, with D maybe TRBD2 (5 bases). Per germline, CDR1 GTSNPN and CDR2 SVGIG (reference sequence). The CDR3 is 13 residues long. The CDR3 protein is CARSVSAMDEQFF. In nucleotides, the CDR3 is TGTGCCCGGAGTGTTAGCGCTATGGATGAGCAGTTCTTC.

The chain uses TRBV4-3 and TRBJ2-5; no definite D call. This CDR3 has 13 residues. The germline V and J ends were trimmed by 3 bases and 10 bases, with 15 bases remaining between them. Germline V CDR1 and CDR2: LGHNA, YSLEER. Written as DNA, the CDR3 is TGCGCCAGCAGCCAGGAGATCAGCTCGGACCAGTACTTC. Encoded protein: CASSQEISSDQYF.

This clonotype was counted only a few times. This chain connects TRBV24-1 to TRBJ1-2, with D uncertain. CDR1 KGHDR and CDR2 SFDVKD come from the germline V gene. Trimming cost V 10 bases and J 4 bases, with 9 bases left between them. The CDR3 covers 11 residues. The CDR3 DNA follows: TGTGCCACTGGTGTTTCCTATGGCTACACCTTC. Translation: CATGVSYGYTF.

This chain connects TRBV14 to TRBJ1-1; D is uncertain. V was pared by 8 bases and J by 2 bases, with 9 bases between. This CDR3 region has 12 residues. CDR1 is SGHDN and CDR2 is FVKESK in the germline V gene. The CDR3 nucleotides read TGTGCCAGCGCACAAGACAACACTGAAGCTTTCTTT. As protein: CASAQDNTEAFF.

Turning to this clonotype: A read error may explain this, as a much larger clone is one base away. The chain links TRBV2 to TRBJ2-7; D call uncertain. The CDR3 is 15 amino acids. The V end was cut by 8 bases, the J end by 2 bases, with 19 bases between. Germline CDR1 is SNHLY and CDR2 is FYNNEI. The CDR3 protein is CASSPTRASPYEQYF. The CDR3 DNA sequence: TGTGCCAGCTCTCCCACTCGGGCGAGTCCCTACGAGCAGTACTTC.

The chain's CDR3 is CATSASNLAGGEQYF. In DNA, the CDR3 is TGTGCCACCAGTGCTAGTAACCTAGCGGGAGGCGAGCAGTACTTC. The chain couples TRBV24-1 to TRBJ2-7, with 11 bases identical to TRBD2. The CDR3 extends over 15 amino acids. Germline V gives CDR1 KGHDR, CDR2 SFDVKD. The V segment lost 5 bases and the J segment 6 bases; nucleotides outside the gene matches: 8.

The gene calls are TRBV7-2 and TRBJ1-5; tentative D call: TRBD1 (5 bases). The CDR3 sequence is 12 residues long. Trimming took off 2 bases at V and 7 bases at J, with 6 bases between the two ends. Germline values: CDR1 SGHTA, CDR2 FQGNSA. The CDR3 DNA sequence: TGTGCCAGCAGCTTACGGGGCCAGCCCCAGCATTTT. This encodes CASSLRGQPQHF. Using reference TRBV7-2 and TRBJ1-5 for the parts outside the CDR3, the full variable domain is GAGVSQSPSNKVTEKGKDVELRCDPISGHTALYWYRQSLGQGLEFLIYFQGNSAPDKSGLPSDRFSAERTGGSVSTLTIQRTQQEDSAVYLCASSLRGQPQHFGDGTRLSIL.

The genes are TRBV4-1 and TRBJ1-2; unclear D gene. The germline CDR1 and CDR2 sequences are MGHRA and YSYEKL. Trimming shortened V by 2 bases and J by 3 bases, and 7 bases separated the two germline ends. This CDR3 is built from 13 residues. The CDR3 region is CASSQRSDYGYTF. The DNA of the CDR3 is TGCGCCAGCAGCCAAAGGTCAGACTATGGCTACACCTTC.

The chain couples TRBV27 to TRBJ2-7, with D unclear. V was cut by 3 bases and J by 4 bases, with 7 bases left in between. The CDR3 is made up of 12 amino acids. Germline-derived CDR1 and CDR2 are MNHEY and SMNVEV (reference sequence). The DNA for the CDR3 is TGTGCCAGCAGTTTCTCCCGATACGAGCAGTACTTC. This gives the protein CASSFSRYEQYF.

This CDR3 reads CASSAQGGFGTDTQYF. CDR3 DNA: TGCGCCAGCAGCGCACAGGGGGGGTTTGGCACAGATACGCAGTATTTT. The chain joins TRBV5-1 to TRBJ2-3; D is perhaps TRBD1 (8 bases). The CDR3 covers 16 residues. CDR1 SGHRS and CDR2 YFSETQ come from the germline V gene. With 4 bases removed from V and 1 base from J, the gap between germline ends came to 16 bases.

This clonotype was counted a single time. The genes are TRBV15 and TRBJ1-5; D unclear. V was trimmed by 1 base and J by 5 bases, leaving 3 bases between them. Germline V lookup: CDR1 LNHNV, CDR2 YYDKDF (reference sequence). The CDR3 spans 12 residues. The CDR3 sequence is CATSRVDQPQHF. CDR3 in DNA: TGTGCCACCAGCAGAGTCGATCAGCCCCAGCATTTT.

This clonotype was observed a single time. The chain couples TRBV9 to TRBJ2-1; a weak D match, TRBD1 (6 bases). CDR1 is SGDLS and CDR2 is YYNGEE in the germline V gene. CDR3 length equals 13 residues. V dropped 4 bases and J dropped 6 bases, with 11 bases sitting between them. CDR3 nucleotide sequence: TGTGCCAGCAGCACAACAGGGAGCAATGAGCAGTTCTTC. Translating gives CASSTTGSNEQFF. Based on the CDR3 plus reference TRBV9 and TRBJ2-1, the full variable domain is DSGVTQTPKHLITATGQRVTLRCSPRSGDLSVYWYQQSLDQGLQFLIQYYNGEERAKGNILERFSAQQFPDLHSELNLSSLELGDSALYFCASSTTGSNEQFFGPGTRLTVL.

The chain combines TRBV12-3 or TRBV12-4 with TRBJ1-1; possible D gene TRBD1, 6 bases. V shed 8 bases and J shed 6 bases, with 16 bases lying between them. The CDR3 runs to 13 residues. CDR3 in DNA: TGTGCCAGCGTTCGACAGGCAGTCTCTGAAGCTTTCTTT. Translation: CASVRQAVSEAFF.

The chain recombines TRBV15 with TRBJ2-5, with 8 positions matching TRBD1. Germline V gene lookup returns CDR1 LNHNV and CDR2 YYDKDF (reference sequence). The CDR3 length is 14 residues. With 1 base clipped from V and 5 bases from J, the junction kept 3 bases outside the gene matches. The CDR3 here is CATSRARGRETQYF. The DNA of the CDR3 is TGTGCCACCAGCAGAGCCAGGGGGCGTGAGACCCAGTACTTC. The full variable domain, in which reference TRBV15 and TRBJ2-5 provide the parts outside the CDR3, is DAMVIQNPRYQVTQFGKPVTLSCSQTLNHNVMYWYQQKSSQAPKLLFHYYDKDFNNEADTPDNFQSRRPNTSFCFLDIRSPGLGDTAMYLCATSRARGRETQYFGPGTRLLVL.

This clonotype was seen only once. The chain is built from TRBV10-1 and TRBJ1-6; D is unresolved. The germline V gene encodes CDR1 WNHNN and CDR2 SYGVQD (reference sequence). CDR3 length: 11 amino acids. V dropped 7 bases and J dropped 10 bases, with 8 bases sitting between them. The CDR3: CASTIDSPLHF. The CDR3 region has the DNA TGCGCCAGCACGATCGACTCACCCCTCCACTTT.

In its sample, this clonotype was seen once. The chain employs TRBV7-3 and TRBJ1-6; 7 positions match TRBD1. In germline, CDR1 is SGHTA, CDR2 FQGTGA. CDR3 size: 15 residues. V was clipped by 5 bases and J by 7 bases; unmatched bases: 8. The CDR3 protein is CASSRTGTENSPLHF. The CDR3 DNA reads TGTGCCAGCAGCCGTACCGGGACAGAGAATTCACCCCTCCACTTT. Combining the CDR3 with reference TRBV7-3 and TRBJ1-6 gives the whole variable domain GAGVSQTPSNKVTEKGKYVELRCDPISGHTALYWYRQSLGQGPEFLIYFQGTGAADDSGLPNDRFFAVRPEGSVSTLKIQRTERGDSAVYLCASSRTGTENSPLHFGNGTRLTVT.

The V and J genes are TRBV11-2 and TRBJ2-3; a possible D gene is TRBD2 (7 bases). From germline, CDR1 is SGHAT and CDR2 FQNNGV. V was shortened by 0 bases and J by 2 bases, with 15 bases between the two germline ends. This CDR3 contains 17 residues. The CDR3: CASSLDGGGALTDTQYF. For the CDR3, the DNA is TGTGCCAGCAGCTTAGATGGTGGGGGGGCCCTCACAGATACGCAGTATTTT.

As concerns this clonotype: The missing conserved phenylalanine or tryptophan at the end of this CDR3 makes a read error likely. The chain recombines TRBV9 with TRBJ1-1, with 7 bases fitting TRBD1. From germline, CDR1 is SGDLS and CDR2 YYNGEE. There are 15 residues in the CDR3. V shed 3 bases, J shed 5 bases, and the junction held 10 bases outside the gene matches. The CDR3 region has the DNA TGTGCCAGCAGCGGAGACAGGGCAGTAAGGACTGAAGCTTTCTCT. Its translation is CASSGDRAVRTEAFS.